One and the same sample provided the 19 T cell receptor beta chains below, sequenced in a study of graft-versus-host responses after intestinal transplantation (dated by TCRdb to 2020 to 2023). To prepare the library, the immunoSEQ multiplex PCR assay was applied. TCRdb stores this immuneACCESS table with in-frame sequences only. Part of the clones is absent; in the studies checked, under half of the shortfall reflects unresolved V genes, and no reason is known for the rest. For this sample there are 95,000 or so clones; approximately 92% appear just once. More than 15% of the sample rests with the top ten. The sample in question was PBMCs, obtained roughly 68 weeks after intestinal transplant. The receptors derive from a human patient who received an intestinal transplant, so some T cells may come from the graft donor.

The chain carries TRBV18 and TRBJ1-5, with D possibly being TRBD1 (6 bases). Germline V gene lookup returns CDR1 KGHSH and CDR2 LQKENI. CDR3 length equals 15 residues. V lost 3 bases and J 7 bases, leaving 16 bases between the germline ends. Written as DNA, the CDR3 is TGTGCCAGCTCACCCTTGCAGGAACAGGGCCAGCCCCAGCATTTT. The encoded protein is CASSPLQEQGQPQHF.

The gene calls are TRBV30 and TRBJ2-7; D possibly corresponds to TRBD1 (6 bases). Germline V gene sequence: CDR1 GTSNPN, CDR2 SVGIG (reference sequence). V was clipped by 1 base and J by 5 bases, with 6 bases between them. This CDR3 contains 11 residues. CDR3 nucleotides: TGTGCCTGGAGTGAGGGGGACGAGCAGTACTTC. Translated: CAWSEGDEQYF.

The V call is TRBV19, the J call TRBJ1-1; TRBD1 might be the D (5 bases). Germline CDR1 is LNHDA and CDR2 is SQIVND (reference sequence). The CDR3 has 14 residues. The V and J ends lost 7 bases and 0 bases respectively, with 12 bases between them. The CDR3 coding sequence is TGTGCCAGTATGAGTGGGGCTATGAACACTGAAGCTTTCTTT. Translating it yields CASMSGAMNTEAFF.

The count of this clone is one. V and J are TRBV6-4 and TRBJ1-1, with a possible D match to TRBD1 (5 bases). V was trimmed by 5 bases and J by 1 base, leaving 8 bases between them. Germline values: CDR1 MRHNA, CDR2 SNTAGT. CDR3 size: 13 residues. The CDR3 spells CASSRGQNTEAFF. Written as DNA, the CDR3 is TGTGCCAGCAGTAGAGGACAGAACACTGAAGCTTTCTTT.

The chain couples TRBV5-1 to TRBJ2-7; TRBD2 might be the D (6 bases). This CDR3 is 17 amino acids long. The ends were cut back, 4 bases at V and 1 base at J, with 21 bases in the middle. CDR1 is SGHRS, CDR2 YFSETQ, per germline. The DNA for the CDR3 is TGCGCCAGCAGCCGACGGGAGCCAACTAAATTATCCTACGAGCAGTACTTC. Its translation is CASSRREPTKLSYEQYF.

The rearrangement links TRBV5-1 to TRBJ2-3, with TRBD2 matching over 15 bases. This CDR3 has 19 residues. The germline gives CDR1 SGHRS, CDR2 YFSETQ. Germline trimming cut 4 bases from V and 1 base from J; bases unmatched to any gene: 10. DNA of the CDR3: TGCGCCAGCAGCCAGGGACTAGCGGGGGGACCGACCGGCACAGATACGCAGTATTTT. Its protein product is CASSQGLAGGPTGTDTQYF.

J is TRBJ1-1 and V is TRBV6-4, with 8 nucleotides matching TRBD1. Germline V lookup: CDR1 MRHNA, CDR2 SNTAGT. J was trimmed by 3 bases and V by 11 bases; bases with no gene match: 14. The CDR3 covers 15 residues. The CDR3 DNA reads TGTGCCTCCAGGGTGGGGACAGGAGCAGACACTGAAGCTTTCTTT. It specifies CASRVGTGADTEAFF.

V and J are TRBV5-6 and TRBJ1-2; 10 positions match TRBD1. V lost 5 bases to trimming and J lost 7 bases; unmatched junction nucleotides: 2. The CDR3 spans 12 residues. Germline loops: CDR1 SGHDT, CDR2 YYEEEE. The CDR3 loop is CASRRDRGGYTF. Here the CDR3 DNA reads TGTGCCAGCAGAAGGGACAGGGGTGGCTACACCTTC.

The chain is built from TRBV4-2 and TRBJ1-4, with 7 bases that match TRBD1. This CDR3 is 15 amino acids long. After removal of 1 base from V and 8 bases from J, the junction contained 7 bases not matched to a gene. CDR1 is LGHNA and CDR2 is YNFKEQ in the germline V gene. Here the CDR3 DNA reads TGTGCCAGCAGCCAAGCCACAGGGGTGAGGGAAAAACTGTTTTTT. It translates to CASSQATGVREKLFF.

The chain has TRBV5-1 and TRBJ1-5; D possibly corresponds to TRBD1 (5 bases). This CDR3 contains 14 residues. V was shortened by 5 bases and J by 5 bases, with 14 bases between the two germline ends. CDR1 SGHRS and CDR2 YFSETQ come from the germline V gene. Here the CDR3 DNA reads TGCGCCAGCAGTGTCGGGGGTTTCGATCAGCCCCAGCATTTT. Its protein is CASSVGGFDQPQHF. Together with reference TRBV5-1 and TRBJ1-5, the CDR3 gives the full variable domain: KAGVTQTPRYLIKTRGQQVTLSCSPISGHRSVSWYQQTPGQGLQFLFEYFSETQRNKGNFPGRFSGRQFSNSRSEMNVSTLELGDSALYLCASSVGGFDQPQHFGDGTRLSIL.

The V and J genes are TRBV18 and TRBJ1-5, with TRBD1 as a possible D gene (6 bases). From germline, CDR1 is KGHSH and CDR2 LQKENI. This CDR3 has 14 amino acids. The V end lost 3 bases, the J end lost 4 bases, and 10 bases lay between the germline ends. The CDR3 is CASSPGQPNQPQHF. CDR3 DNA: TGTGCCAGCTCACCCGGACAGCCAAATCAGCCCCAGCATTTT.

The chain links TRBV13 to TRBJ1-2, with D unresolved. The CDR3 is 12 amino acids. V lost 3 bases and J lost 8, with 10 bases in between. CDR1 PRHDT and CDR2 FYEKMQ come from the germline V gene (reference sequence). The DNA of the CDR3 is TGTGCCAGCAGCTTTGGAGAAGGGGGCTACACCTTC. This codes for CASSFGEGGYTF.

The chain combines TRBV19 with TRBJ1-2, with D tentatively TRBD1 (6 bases). With 6 bases removed from V and 6 bases from J, the gap between germline ends came to 17 bases. The CDR3 has 14 residues. Looked up from germline, CDR1 is LNHDA and CDR2 is SQIVND (reference sequence). The CDR3 loop reads CASSTPRGAHGYTF. The CDR3 DNA sequence: TGTGCCAGTAGCACCCCCAGGGGCGCGCATGGCTACACCTTC.

The genes are TRBV6-5 and TRBJ2-2; no clear D. CDR3 size: 14 residues. Germline loops: CDR1 MNHEY, CDR2 SVGAGI. Between the trimmed V and J ends, which lost 1 base and 5 bases, there was a span of 8 bases. The CDR3 coding sequence is TGTGCCAGCAGTTACTGGACCCGGACCGGGGAGCTGTTTTTT. This translates into CASSYWTRTGELFF.

J is TRBJ2-7 and V is TRBV19; D perhaps matches TRBD1 (6 bases). The V gene lost 4 bases and the J gene lost 3 bases, with 16 bases spanning the gap. Germline values: CDR1 LNHDA, CDR2 SQIVND (reference sequence). This CDR3 spans 15 amino acids. The CDR3, as DNA: TGTGCCAGTAGTAAATCTGGAGGACAGAACTACGAGCAGTACTTC. This translates into CASSKSGGQNYEQYF.

The CDR3 bases are TGTGCTAGTGGGGGACCAGAGAGGCTATACGAGCAGTACTTC. As protein: CASGGPERLYEQYF. The rearrangement links TRBV12-5 to TRBJ2-7; tentatively, D is TRBD1 or TRBD2 (5 bases each). The V gene lost 6 bases and the J gene lost 4 bases, with 16 bases spanning the gap. The CDR3 loop spans 14 amino acids. Germline lookup yields CDR1 LGHNT and CDR2 FRNRAP.

The genes are TRBV27 and TRBJ2-3, with TRBD2 matching over 7 bases. CDR3 length equals 15 residues. After removal of 2 bases from V and 0 bases from J, the junction contained 2 bases not matched to a gene. Germline V gene data show CDR1 as MNHEY and CDR2 as SMNVEV (reference sequence). CDR3 loop: CASSLIGGSTDTQYF. The DNA for the CDR3 is TGTGCCAGCAGTTTAATCGGGGGGAGCACAGATACGCAGTATTTT.

V is TRBV21-1 and J is TRBJ2-3; the table's D gene call, TRBD2, was not cross checked with the DNA. TRBV21-1 is deemed a pseudogene. The CDR3 loop spans 16 amino acids. The CDR3 DNA sequence: TGTGCCAGCAGCGGCCGTGAAGCGGGGGACACAGATACGCAGTATTTT. It specifies CASSGREAGDTDTQYF.

The gene calls are TRBV20-1 and TRBJ1-2; tentative D call: TRBD1 (6 bases). From germline, CDR1 is DFQATT and CDR2 SNEGSKA (reference sequence). V lost 6 bases and J 5 bases, leaving 10 bases between the germline ends. This CDR3 is 11 amino acids long. The CDR3 loop reads CSAKTGYGYTF. The CDR3 DNA reads as TGCAGTGCCAAGACAGGATATGGCTACACCTTC.